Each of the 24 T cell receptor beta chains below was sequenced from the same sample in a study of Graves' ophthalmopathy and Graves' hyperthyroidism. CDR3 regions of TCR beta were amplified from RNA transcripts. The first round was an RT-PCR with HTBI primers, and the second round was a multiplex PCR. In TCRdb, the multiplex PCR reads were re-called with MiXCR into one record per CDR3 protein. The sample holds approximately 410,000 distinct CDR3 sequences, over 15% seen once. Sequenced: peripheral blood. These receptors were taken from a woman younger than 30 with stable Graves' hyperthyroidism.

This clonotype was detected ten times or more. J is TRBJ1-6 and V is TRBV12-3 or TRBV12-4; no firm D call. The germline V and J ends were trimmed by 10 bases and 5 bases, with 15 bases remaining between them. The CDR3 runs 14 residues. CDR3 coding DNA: TGTGCCACACGAACGTTCGGAGATAATTCACCCCTCCACTTT. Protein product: CATRTFGDNSPLHF.

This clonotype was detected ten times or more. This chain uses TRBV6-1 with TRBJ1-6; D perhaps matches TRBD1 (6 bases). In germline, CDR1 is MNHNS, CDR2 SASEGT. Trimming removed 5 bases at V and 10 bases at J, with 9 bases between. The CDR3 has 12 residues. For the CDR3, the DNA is TGTGCCAGCAGTACAGGGTTGTCACCCCTCCACTTT. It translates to CASSTGLSPLHF.

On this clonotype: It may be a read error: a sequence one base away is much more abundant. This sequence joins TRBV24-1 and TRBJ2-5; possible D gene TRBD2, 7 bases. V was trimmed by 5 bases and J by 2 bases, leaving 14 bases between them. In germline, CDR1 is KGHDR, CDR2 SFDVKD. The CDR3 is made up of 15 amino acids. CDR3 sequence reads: CATSAARGPQETQYF. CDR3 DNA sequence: TGTGCCACCAGTGCGGCGCGGGGGCCGCAAGAGACCCAGTACTTC.

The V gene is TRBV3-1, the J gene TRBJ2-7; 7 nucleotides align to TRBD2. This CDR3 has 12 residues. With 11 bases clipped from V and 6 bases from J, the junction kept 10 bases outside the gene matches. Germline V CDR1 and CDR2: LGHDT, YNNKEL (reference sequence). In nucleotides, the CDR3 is TGTGCCGTCTCCGGGGGGAGTCTCGAGCAGTACTTC. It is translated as CAVSGGSLEQYF.

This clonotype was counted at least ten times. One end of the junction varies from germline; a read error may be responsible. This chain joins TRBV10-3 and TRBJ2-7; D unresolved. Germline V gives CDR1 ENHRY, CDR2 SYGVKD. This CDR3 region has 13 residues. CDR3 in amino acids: CALRSVDSYEQYF. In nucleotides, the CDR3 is TGTGCCCTCAGGTCTGTAGATTCCTACGAGCAGTACTTC.

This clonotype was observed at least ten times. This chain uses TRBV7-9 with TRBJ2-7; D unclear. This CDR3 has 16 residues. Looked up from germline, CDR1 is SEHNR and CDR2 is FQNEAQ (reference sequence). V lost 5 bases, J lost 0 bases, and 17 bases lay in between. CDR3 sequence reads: CASSPRRASFSYEQYF. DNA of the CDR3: TGTGCCAGCAGCCCCCGTCGTGCGTCATTCTCCTACGAGCAGTACTTC.

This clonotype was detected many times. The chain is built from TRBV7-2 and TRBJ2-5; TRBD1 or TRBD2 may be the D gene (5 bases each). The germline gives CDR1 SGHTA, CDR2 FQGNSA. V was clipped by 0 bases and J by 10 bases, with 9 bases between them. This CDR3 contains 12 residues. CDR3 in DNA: TGTGCCAGCAGCTTAGCGATGGGGGACCAGTACTTC. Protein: CASSLAMGDQYF.

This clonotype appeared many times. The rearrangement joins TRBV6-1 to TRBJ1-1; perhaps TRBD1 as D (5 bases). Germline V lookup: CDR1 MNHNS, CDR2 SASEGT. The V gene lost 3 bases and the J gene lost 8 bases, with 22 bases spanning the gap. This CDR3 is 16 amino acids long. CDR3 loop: CASSDALWDFQSEAFF. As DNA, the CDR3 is TGTGCCAGCAGTGATGCGCTTTGGGACTTCCAATCCGAAGCTTTCTTT.

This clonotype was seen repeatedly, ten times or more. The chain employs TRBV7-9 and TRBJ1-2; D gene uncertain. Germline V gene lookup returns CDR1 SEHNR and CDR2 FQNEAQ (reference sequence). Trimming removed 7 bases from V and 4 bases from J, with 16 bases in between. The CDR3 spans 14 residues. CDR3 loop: CASTSSAGTYGYTF. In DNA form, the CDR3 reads TGTGCCAGCACCTCCTCGGCAGGAACCTATGGCTACACCTTC.

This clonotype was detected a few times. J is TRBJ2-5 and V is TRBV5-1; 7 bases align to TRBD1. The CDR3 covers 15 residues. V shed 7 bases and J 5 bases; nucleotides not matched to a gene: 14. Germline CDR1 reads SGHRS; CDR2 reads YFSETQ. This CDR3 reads CASQQTGSVWETQYF. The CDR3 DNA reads TGCGCCAGCCAACAGACAGGGTCTGTTTGGGAGACCCAGTACTTC.

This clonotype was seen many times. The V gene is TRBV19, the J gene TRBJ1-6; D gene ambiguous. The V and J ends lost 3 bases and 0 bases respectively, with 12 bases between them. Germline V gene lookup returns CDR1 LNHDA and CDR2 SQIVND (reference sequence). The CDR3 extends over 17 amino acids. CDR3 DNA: TGTGCCAGTAGTATTGGGTCGCCGAGCTCCTATAATTCACCCCTCCACTTT. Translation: CASSIGSPSSYNSPLHF.

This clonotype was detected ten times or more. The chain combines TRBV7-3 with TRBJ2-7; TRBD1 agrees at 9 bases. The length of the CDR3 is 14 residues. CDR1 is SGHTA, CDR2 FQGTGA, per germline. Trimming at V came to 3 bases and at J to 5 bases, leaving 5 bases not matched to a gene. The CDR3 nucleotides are TGTGCCAGCAGCTTGGGACAGGGTGCTCACGAGCAGTACTTC. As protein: CASSLGQGAHEQYF.

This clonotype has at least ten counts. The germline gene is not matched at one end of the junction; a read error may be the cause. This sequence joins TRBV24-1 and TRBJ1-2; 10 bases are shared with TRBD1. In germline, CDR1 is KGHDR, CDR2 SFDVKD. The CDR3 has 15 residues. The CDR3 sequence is CATSDSGQGDYVYTF. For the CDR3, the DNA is TGTGCCACCAGTGATTCTGGACAGGGGGACTATGTCTACACCTTC.

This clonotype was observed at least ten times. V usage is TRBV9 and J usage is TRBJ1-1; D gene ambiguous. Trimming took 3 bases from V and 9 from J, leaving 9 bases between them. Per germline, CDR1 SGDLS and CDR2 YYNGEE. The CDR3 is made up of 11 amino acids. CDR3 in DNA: TGTGCCAGCAGCGGTTCCGACAAAGCTTTCTTT. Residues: CASSGSDKAFF.

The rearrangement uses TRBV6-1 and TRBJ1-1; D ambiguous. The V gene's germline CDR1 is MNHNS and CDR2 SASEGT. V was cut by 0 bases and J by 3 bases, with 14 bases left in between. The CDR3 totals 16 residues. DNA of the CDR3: TGTGCCAGCAGTGAAGCCAGAGGGTTCGTGGACACTGAAGCTTTCTTT. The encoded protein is CASSEARGFVDTEAFF.

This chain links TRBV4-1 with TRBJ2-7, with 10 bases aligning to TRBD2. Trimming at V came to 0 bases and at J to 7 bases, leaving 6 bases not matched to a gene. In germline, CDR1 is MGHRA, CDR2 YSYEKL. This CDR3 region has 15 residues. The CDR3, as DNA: TGCGCCAGCAGCCAAGAAGCGGGGGGGCCTCGGGAGCAGTACTTC. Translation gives CASSQEAGGPREQYF.

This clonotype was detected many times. The CDR3 protein is CASSLFLAGEIKNYGYTF. CDR3 nucleotide sequence: TGTGCCAGCAGTTTATTTTTGGCAGGGGAGATAAAGAACTATGGCTACACCTTC. This sequence joins TRBV12-3 or TRBV12-4 and TRBJ1-2; TRBD1 might be the D (6 bases). This CDR3 region has 18 residues. V shed 2 bases and J shed 2 bases, with 21 bases lying between them.

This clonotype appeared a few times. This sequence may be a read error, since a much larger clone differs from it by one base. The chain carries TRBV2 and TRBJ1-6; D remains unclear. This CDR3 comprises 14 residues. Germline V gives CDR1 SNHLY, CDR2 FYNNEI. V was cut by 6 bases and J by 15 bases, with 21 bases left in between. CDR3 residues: CASSDVPGVTHLHF. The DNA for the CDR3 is TGTGCCAGCAGCGATGTGCCTGGGGTCACACACCTCCACTTT. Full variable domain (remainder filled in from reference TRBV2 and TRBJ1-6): EPEVTQTPSHQVTQMGQEVILRCVPISNHLYFYWYRQILGQKVEFLVSFYNNEISEKSEIFDDQFSVERPDGSNFTLKIRSTKLEDSAMYFCASSDVPGVTHLHFGNGTRLTVT.

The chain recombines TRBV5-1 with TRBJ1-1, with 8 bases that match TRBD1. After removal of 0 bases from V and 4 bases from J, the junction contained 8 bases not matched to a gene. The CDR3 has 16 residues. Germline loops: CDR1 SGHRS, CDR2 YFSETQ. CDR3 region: CASSLETGVSGTEAFF. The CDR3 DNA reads TGCGCCAGCAGCTTGGAGACAGGGGTCTCGGGCACTGAAGCTTTCTTT. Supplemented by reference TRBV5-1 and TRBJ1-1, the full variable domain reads KAGVTQTPRYLIKTRGQQVTLSCSPISGHRSVSWYQQTPGQGLQFLFEYFSETQRNKGNFPGRFSGRQFSNSRSEMNVSTLELGDSALYLCASSLETGVSGTEAFFGQGTRLTVV.

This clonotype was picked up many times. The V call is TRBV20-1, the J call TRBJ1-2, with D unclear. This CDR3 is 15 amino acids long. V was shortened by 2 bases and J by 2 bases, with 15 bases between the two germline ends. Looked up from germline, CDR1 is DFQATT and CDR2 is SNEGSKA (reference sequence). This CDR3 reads CSARPPGGKNYGYTF. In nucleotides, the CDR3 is TGCAGTGCTAGACCCCCCGGAGGAAAGAACTATGGCTACACCTTC.

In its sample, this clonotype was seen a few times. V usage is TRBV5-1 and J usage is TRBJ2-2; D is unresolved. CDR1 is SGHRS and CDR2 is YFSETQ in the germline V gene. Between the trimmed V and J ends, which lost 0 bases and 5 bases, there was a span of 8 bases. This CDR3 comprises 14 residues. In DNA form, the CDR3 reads TGCGCCAGCAGCTTGGCCATTGGGACCGGGGAGCTGTTTTTT. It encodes CASSLAIGTGELFF.

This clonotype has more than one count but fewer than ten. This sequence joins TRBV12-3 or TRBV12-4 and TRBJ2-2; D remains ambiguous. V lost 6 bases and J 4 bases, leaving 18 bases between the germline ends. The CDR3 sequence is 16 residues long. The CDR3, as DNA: TGTGCCAGCAGCCCCGAAGGGCCACTTTTCACCGGGGAGCTGTTTTTT. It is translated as CASSPEGPLFTGELFF.

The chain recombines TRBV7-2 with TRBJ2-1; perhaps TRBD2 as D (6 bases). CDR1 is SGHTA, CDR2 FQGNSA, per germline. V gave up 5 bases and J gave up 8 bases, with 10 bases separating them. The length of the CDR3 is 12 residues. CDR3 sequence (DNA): TGTGCCAGCAGCCGACTAGTAGATGAGCAGTTCTTC. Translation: CASSRLVDEQFF.

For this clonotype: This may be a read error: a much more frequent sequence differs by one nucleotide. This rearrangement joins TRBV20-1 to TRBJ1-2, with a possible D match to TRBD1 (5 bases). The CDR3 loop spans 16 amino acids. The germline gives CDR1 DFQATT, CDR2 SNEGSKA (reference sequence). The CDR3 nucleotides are TGCGGTGCTAGAGAGCGATCCAGGGACCGTGCCTATGGCTACACCTTC. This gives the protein CGARERSRDRAYGYTF.